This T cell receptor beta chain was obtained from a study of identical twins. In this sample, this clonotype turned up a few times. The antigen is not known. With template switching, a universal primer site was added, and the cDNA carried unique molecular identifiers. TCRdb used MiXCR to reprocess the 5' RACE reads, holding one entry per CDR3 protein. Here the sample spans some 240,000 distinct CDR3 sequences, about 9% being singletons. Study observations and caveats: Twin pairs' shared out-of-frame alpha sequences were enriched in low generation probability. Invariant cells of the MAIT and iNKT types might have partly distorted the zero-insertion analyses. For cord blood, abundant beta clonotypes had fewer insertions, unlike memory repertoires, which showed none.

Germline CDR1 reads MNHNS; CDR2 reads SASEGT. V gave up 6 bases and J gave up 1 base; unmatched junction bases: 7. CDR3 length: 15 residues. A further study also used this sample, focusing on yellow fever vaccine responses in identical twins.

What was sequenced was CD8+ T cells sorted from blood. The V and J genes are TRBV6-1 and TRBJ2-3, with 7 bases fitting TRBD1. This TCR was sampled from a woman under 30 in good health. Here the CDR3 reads CASSQLTGGTDTQYF. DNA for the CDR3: TGTGCCAGCAGCCAGCTAACAGGGGGCACAGATACGCAGTATTTT.